This TCR beta chain was sequenced in a study of CD8+CD57+ T cells in acquired aplastic anemia. Findings of the study overall: Sharing between patients and controls was observed for about 27 CD8+ CDR3 sequences.

The TCR beta profiling, which covered VDJ combination and CDR3 sequence, was carried out using genomic DNA as the template. Via MiXCR, TCRdb re-called the reads, giving one row per CDR3 protein. The sample has 150,000 to 200,000 distinct CDR3 sequences; roughly 48% are singletons. This CDR3 comprises 13 residues. The V segment lost 5 bases and the J segment 8 bases; nucleotides outside the gene matches: 5. CDR1 and CDR2 from the germline V gene are SGHVS and FQNEAQ. A remark on this clonotype: Its antigen is undetermined.

Patients picked for sequencing had shown CD8+CD57+ cell expansion detected by flow cytometry. The J gene is TRBJ2-3, the V gene TRBV7-8; 9 bases are a match to TRBD1. The source material was sorted CD4+, CD8+, or CD8+CD57+ T cells (not recorded which) from PBMCs. The TCR comes from a human donor with aplastic anemia. The CDR3 spells CASSPTGGGTQYF. CDR3 sequence (DNA): TGTGCCAGCAGCCCGACAGGGGGGGGTACGCAGTATTTT. Filled out from reference TRBV7-8 and TRBJ2-3, the complete variable domain reads GAGVSQSPRYKVAKRGQDVALRCDPISGHVSLFWYQQALGQGPEFLTYFQNEAQLDKSGLPSDRFFAERPEGSVSTLKIQRTQQEDSAVYLCASSPTGGGTQYFGPGTRLTVL.